These 26 T cell receptor beta chains were all obtained from the same sample, sequenced in a study of T cells in Graves' hyperthyroidism and ophthalmopathy (dated by TCRdb to between 2017 and 2020). Library creation used multiplex PCR. Sequencing used an Illumina HiSeq 2000. The TCR beta CDR3 regions were amplified from the RNA transcripts. A first-round RT-PCR of the TCR CDR3 used the HTBI primer set with the Qiagen OneStep RT-PCR kit. The public reads were reanalyzed by TCRdb: fastp trimming at Q25, MiXCR alignment, in-frame beta chains only. A single entry per CDR3 protein holds the most common genes and DNA from its merged rows. This sample comprises 600,000 to 750,000 distinct CDR3 sequences, around a sixth of them detected only once. The ten largest clonotypes hold around 15% of the sample. The sample consisted of blood. The receptors here all came from a man aged 45-65 years with Graves' hyperthyroidism.

A single count supports this clonotype. The chain combines TRBV6-6 with TRBJ2-1, with D hard to call. The V gene lost 4 bases and the J gene lost 0 bases, with 13 bases spanning the gap. The CDR3 runs 16 residues. From germline, CDR1 is MNHNY and CDR2 SVGAGI (reference sequence). For the CDR3, the DNA is TGTGCCAGCAGTTGCTCGACCGGGTACTCCTACAATGAGCAGTTCTTC. This sequence encodes CASSCSTGYSYNEQFF.

The chain is built from TRBV4-3 and TRBJ2-1, with 8 bases identical to TRBD1. Germline CDR1 LGHNA, CDR2 YSLEER. With V trimmed by 4 bases and J by 2 bases, 7 bases remained unmatched. This CDR3 is 16 amino acids long. CDR3 DNA: TGCGCCAGCAGCCCAGCTGACAGGGGTACCTACAATGAGCAGTTCTTC. It specifies CASSPADRGTYNEQFF.

The chain has TRBV6-1 and TRBJ2-1, with TRBD2 matching over 10 bases. Trimming removed 7 bases from V and 5 bases from J; junction bases left unmatched: 5. Looked up from germline, CDR1 is MNHNS and CDR2 is SASEGT. There are 14 residues in the CDR3. The CDR3 is CASKRLAGDNEQFF. In DNA, the CDR3 is TGTGCCAGCAAGAGACTAGCGGGCGACAATGAGCAGTTCTTC.

This clonotype was detected only a few times. The chain employs TRBV9 and TRBJ2-2; possibly TRBD2 for D (6 bases). In germline, CDR1 is SGDLS, CDR2 YYNGEE. V lost 0 bases to trimming and J lost 6 bases, with 27 bases between them. The CDR3 contains 20 residues. The DNA for the CDR3 is TGTGCCAGCAGCGTAGCAGATCCAAGGGGAGGTACGGAAAGGGCCGGGGAGCTGTTTTTT. Amino acid sequence: CASSVADPRGGTERAGELFF.

This clonotype was seen at least ten times. This sequence joins TRBV25-1 and TRBJ1-4, with D perhaps matching TRBD1 (6 bases). The V end lost 0 bases, the J end lost 7 bases, and 12 bases lay between the germline ends. CDR1 and CDR2 from the germline V gene are MGHDK and SYGVNS. The CDR3 is made up of 15 amino acids. The CDR3: CASSEYSGAGEKLFF. The CDR3 DNA follows: TGTGCCAGCAGTGAATACTCGGGGGCAGGTGAAAAACTGTTTTTT.

DNA of the CDR3: TGTGCCAGTAGTATATTACAGGGTACCCCTTCGTCGTGGGAGCAGTTCTTC. Its protein is CASSILQGTPSSWEQFF. V and J are TRBV19 and TRBJ2-1; D might be TRBD1 (6 bases). The germline CDR1 and CDR2 sequences are LNHDA and SQIVND (reference sequence). V was trimmed by 2 bases and J by 10 bases, leaving 24 bases between them. This CDR3 comprises 17 residues.

This clonotype was detected ten times or more. This chain joins TRBV18 and TRBJ2-7, with 10 bases identical to TRBD2. This CDR3 contains 14 residues. Germline V CDR1 and CDR2: KGHSH, LQKENI. Germline trimming cut 8 bases from V and 0 bases from J; bases unmatched to any gene: 4. The CDR3, as DNA: TGTGCCAGCGCACTAGCGGGATACTCCTACGAGCAGTACTTC. Protein product: CASALAGYSYEQYF.

This clonotype was observed at least ten times. The chain links TRBV30 to TRBJ1-1, with D unresolved. The V gene lost 0 bases and the J gene lost 8 bases, with 13 bases spanning the gap. Germline loops: CDR1 GTSNPN, CDR2 SVGIG (reference sequence). This CDR3 contains 13 residues. The DNA for the CDR3 is TGTGCCTGGAGTGTACTTTGGCGCTACGAAGCTTTCTTT. Its translation: CAWSVLWRYEAFF.

There are a few counts of this clonotype. V is TRBV4-3 and J is TRBJ2-5; the match to TRBD2 covers 8 bases. Germline loops: CDR1 LGHNA, CDR2 YSLEER. The CDR3 covers 15 residues. The junction had 3 bases not matched to a gene; V was cut back by 1 base and J by 2 bases. Here the CDR3 DNA reads TGCGCCAGCAGCCAAGGTAGCGGGACTCAAGAGACCCAGTACTTC. This encodes CASSQGSGTQETQYF.

The table lists this clonotype with many counts. The chain joins TRBV6-2 or TRBV6-3 to TRBJ1-2; D gene ambiguous. In germline, CDR1 is MNHEY, CDR2 SVGEGT. The CDR3 has 14 residues. With 3 bases removed from V and 0 bases from J, the gap between germline ends came to 8 bases. CDR3 DNA: TGTGCCAGCAGTTATTACAGAGCTAACTATGGCTACACCTTC. Translating gives CASSYYRANYGYTF.

This clonotype showed up many times. This chain uses TRBV7-9 with TRBJ2-5; D is unclear. This CDR3 is built from 13 residues. Germline V lookup: CDR1 SEHNR, CDR2 FQNEAQ (reference sequence). V shed 2 bases and J shed 5 bases, with 9 bases lying between them. The CDR3 loop is CASSLSFAETQYF. CDR3 bases: TGTGCCAGCAGCTTATCTTTCGCGGAGACCCAGTACTTC.

At least ten counts were recorded for this clonotype. V gene TRBV18 combines with J gene TRBJ2-5; the match to TRBD2 covers 7 bases. This CDR3 contains 15 residues. Germline trimming cut 1 base from V and 5 bases from J; bases unmatched to any gene: 7. Germline lookup yields CDR1 KGHSH and CDR2 LQKENI. The CDR3: CASSPQAGVGETQYF. CDR3 nucleotide sequence: TGTGCCAGCTCACCACAGGCGGGAGTCGGGGAGACCCAGTACTTC.

This clonotype showed up just a few times. The V and J genes are TRBV18 and TRBJ1-1; D is unresolved. CDR1 KGHSH and CDR2 LQKENI come from the germline V gene. The V gene lost 3 bases and the J gene lost 6 bases, with 5 bases spanning the gap. This CDR3 has 11 amino acids. As DNA, the CDR3 is TGTGCCAGCTCACCCTCTTCTGAAGCTTTCTTT. Translating gives CASSPSSEAFF.

In this sample, this clonotype turned up many times. The chain combines TRBV28 with TRBJ1-1; 8 bases align to TRBD1. Per the germline V gene, CDR1 is MDHEN and CDR2 is SYDVKM. Trimming took 2 bases from V and 4 from J; bases not matched to a gene: 6. This CDR3 has 15 residues. The CDR3 is CASSLGDRFATEAFF. CDR3 sequence (DNA): TGTGCCAGCAGTTTAGGGGACAGGTTTGCCACTGAAGCTTTCTTT.

Only a few counts were recorded for this clonotype. The CDR3 spells CSGWGGETQYF. In nucleotides, the CDR3 is TGCAGTGGGTGGGGCGGCGAGACCCAGTACTTC. This chain connects TRBV29-1 to TRBJ2-5, with D possibly matching TRBD1 (5 bases). Germline V gene sequence: CDR1 SQVTM, CDR2 ANQGSEA. CDR3 size: 11 residues.

This clonotype was seen only a few times. The CDR3 sequence is CASSSFKNTGELFF. CDR3 sequence (DNA): TGTGCCAGCAGCTCCTTTAAGAACACCGGGGAGCTGTTTTTT. This chain joins TRBV7-2 and TRBJ2-2; no definite D call. There are 14 residues in the CDR3. Trimming removed 4 bases at V and 1 base at J, with 7 bases between. Germline loops: CDR1 SGHTA, CDR2 FQGNSA.

This clonotype was found many times. This chain links TRBV9 with TRBJ1-1; no reliable D call. CDR1 SGDLS and CDR2 YYNGEE come from the germline V gene. Trimming left V 5 bases short and J 4 bases short, with 15 bases between. There are 14 residues in the CDR3. CDR3 protein: CASSMTLTSTEAFF. The CDR3 coding sequence is TGTGCCAGCAGTATGACACTTACTAGCACTGAAGCTTTCTTT.

This clonotype was observed a handful of times. The chain is built from TRBV28 and TRBJ1-1; 9 bases map to TRBD1. The CDR3 has 13 residues. Germline loops: CDR1 MDHEN, CDR2 SYDVKM. The V gene end was trimmed by 8 bases and the J gene end by 4 bases; junction bases not matched to a gene: 5. The CDR3 bases are TGTGCCAGCGGATACAGGGGGCTCACTGAAGCTTTCTTT. Residues: CASGYRGLTEAFF. The whole variable domain, filled in from reference TRBV28 and TRBJ1-1, reads DVKVTQSSRYLVKRTGEKVFLECVQDMDHENMFWYRQDPGLGLRLIYFSYDVKMKEKGDIPEGYSVSREKKERFSLILESASTNQTSMYLCASGYRGLTEAFFGQGTRLTVV.

This clonotype was observed at least ten times. V and J are TRBV2 and TRBJ2-1; D not resolved. Per germline, CDR1 SNHLY and CDR2 FYNNEI. Trimming stripped 7 bases from V and 0 bases from J, with 13 bases between. This CDR3 spans 15 amino acids. CDR3 DNA: TGTGCCAGCATCACCACTCTGAGCTCCTACAATGAGCAGTTCTTC. This gives the protein CASITTLSSYNEQFF.

This clonotype has just a few counts. This rearrangement joins TRBV25-1 to TRBJ2-1, with 9 bases fitting TRBD2. The trim removed 3 bases at V and 4 bases at J, leaving 4 bases unmatched. Germline assignment: CDR1 MGHDK and CDR2 SYGVNS. The CDR3 totals 15 residues. Here the CDR3 reads CASSDLAGRYNEQFF. DNA for the CDR3: TGTGCCAGCAGTGATCTAGCGGGGAGATACAATGAGCAGTTCTTC. Filled out from reference TRBV25-1 and TRBJ2-1, the complete variable domain reads EADIYQTPRYLVIGTGKKITLECSQTMGHDKMYWYQQDPGMELHLIHYSYGVNSTEKGDLSSESTVSRIRTEHFPLTLESARPSHTSQYLCASSDLAGRYNEQFFGPGTRLTVL.

This clonotype was found many times. The gene calls are TRBV28 and TRBJ2-1; 9 nucleotides align to TRBD2. CDR1 and CDR2 from the germline V gene are MDHEN and SYDVKM. Trimming at V came to 7 bases and at J to 2 bases, leaving 9 bases not matched to a gene. The CDR3 is 16 residues long. The CDR3 loop is CASTSGAGGPYNEQFF. The CDR3 DNA follows: TGTGCCAGCACCTCTGGGGCGGGAGGGCCCTACAATGAGCAGTTCTTC.

V usage is TRBV7-2 and J usage is TRBJ1-1, with 7 bases lining up with TRBD1. Trimming took 5 bases from V and 2 from J; bases not matched to a gene: 8. This CDR3 contains 15 residues. CDR1 is SGHTA and CDR2 is FQGNSA in the germline V gene. CDR3 nucleotides: TGTGCCAGCAGCGCCCCGGGACAGCTAAACACTGAAGCTTTCTTT. It codes for CASSAPGQLNTEAFF.

The J gene is TRBJ1-1, the V gene TRBV7-3, with D maybe TRBD1 (5 bases). Trimming shortened V by 2 bases and J by 8 bases, and 12 bases separated the two germline ends. CDR3 size: 13 residues. The germline V gene has CDR1 SGHTA and CDR2 FQGTGA. CDR3 sequence reads: CASSLFREGEAFF. CDR3 nucleotides: TGTGCCAGCAGCTTATTCAGGGAGGGAGAAGCTTTCTTT.

This clonotype was detected many times. The V call is TRBV2, the J call TRBJ1-5; TRBD1 matches at 8 bases. V lost 8 bases, J lost 3 bases, and 3 bases stayed unmatched. This CDR3 spans 13 amino acids. Germline loops: CDR1 SNHLY, CDR2 FYNNEI. Here the CDR3 reads CASGTGYNQPQHF. In DNA form, the CDR3 reads TGTGCCAGCGGGACAGGTTACAATCAGCCCCAGCATTTT.

This chain joins TRBV5-6 and TRBJ1-2; D not resolved. The V end was cut by 5 bases, the J end by 4 bases, with 15 bases between. Germline V CDR1 and CDR2: SGHDT, YYEEEE. The CDR3 consists of 14 residues. The CDR3 protein is CASRHTRLAYGYTF. The CDR3 region has the DNA TGTGCCAGCAGACATACTAGACTGGCCTATGGCTACACCTTC.

This clonotype was counted many times. The chain links TRBV18 to TRBJ2-3; 9 positions match TRBD2. CDR3 size: 15 residues. From germline, CDR1 is KGHSH and CDR2 LQKENI. V was pared by 1 base and J by 3 bases, with 2 bases of the junction left unmatched. The CDR3 is CASSPRSGSTDTQYF. CDR3 nucleotides: TGTGCCAGCTCACCACGTAGCGGGAGTACAGATACGCAGTATTTT. Filled out from reference TRBV18 and TRBJ2-3, the complete variable domain reads NAGVMQNPRHLVRRRGQEARLRCSPMKGHSHVYWYRQLPEEGLKFMVYLQKENIIDESGMPKERFSAEFPKEGPSILRIQQVVRGDSAAYFCASSPRSGSTDTQYFGPGTRLTVL.